This TCR beta chain stems from a study of long-term antiretroviral therapy in people with HIV. Findings and limits, study-wide: Blood sampling spanned 2004 to 2017, possibly under older ART regimens. Transplant donor controls retained higher diversity, though diversity increased after ART.

Samples were assayed with immunoSEQ v3.0 at survey level. Assay: immunoSEQ multiplex PCR; the TCRdb copy retains only in-frame clones and omits some. The sample yields fewer than 40,000 clones, 85% seen once. Details on this clone: Its specificity is not known.

CDR3 size: 16 residues. CDR1 and CDR2 (germline): SGHDT, YYEEEE. Between the trimmed V and J ends, which lost 6 bases and 2 bases, there was a span of 20 bases. This specimen consisted of unsorted PBMCs, obtained 3.1 years after starting antiretroviral therapy. The V call is TRBV5-6, the J call TRBJ1-1; tentatively, D is TRBD1 (6 bases). The sequence derives from a woman aged 45-60 years with HIV. In nucleotides, the CDR3 is TGTGCCAGCAAGCGGAGGACAGAACGTGCAAACACTGAAGCTTTCTTT. It encodes CASKRRTERANTEAFF. The full variable domain, with the rest looked up from reference TRBV5-6 and TRBJ1-1, is DAGVTQSPTHLIKTRGQQVTLRCSPKSGHDTVSWYQQALGQGPQFIFQYYEEEERQRGNFPDRFSGHQFPNYSSELNVNALLLGDSALYLCASKRRTERANTEAFFGQGTRLTVV.